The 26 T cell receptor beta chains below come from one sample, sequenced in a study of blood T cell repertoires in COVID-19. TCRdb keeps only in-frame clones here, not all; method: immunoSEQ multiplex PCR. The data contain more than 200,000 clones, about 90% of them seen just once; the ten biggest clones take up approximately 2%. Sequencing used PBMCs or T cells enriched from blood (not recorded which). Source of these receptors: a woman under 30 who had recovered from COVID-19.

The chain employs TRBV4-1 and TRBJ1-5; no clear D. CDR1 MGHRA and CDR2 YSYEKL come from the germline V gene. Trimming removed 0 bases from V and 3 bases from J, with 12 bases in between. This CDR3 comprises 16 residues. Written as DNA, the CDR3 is TGCGCCAGCAGCCAAGATGGCGGGGTCCCCAATCAGCCCCAGCATTTT. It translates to CASSQDGGVPNQPQHF.

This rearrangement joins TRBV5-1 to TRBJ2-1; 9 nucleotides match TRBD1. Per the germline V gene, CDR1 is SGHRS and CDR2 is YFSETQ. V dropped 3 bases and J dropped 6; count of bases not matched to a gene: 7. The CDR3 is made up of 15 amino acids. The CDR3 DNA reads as TGCGCCAGCAGCTCCGGGACAGGGCTTGGCAATGAGCAGTTCTTC. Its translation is CASSSGTGLGNEQFF.

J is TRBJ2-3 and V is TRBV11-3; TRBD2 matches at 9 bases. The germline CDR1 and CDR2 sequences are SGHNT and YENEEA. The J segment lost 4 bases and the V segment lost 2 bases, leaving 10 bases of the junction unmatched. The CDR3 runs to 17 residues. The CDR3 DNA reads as TGTGCCAGCAGCTTAAGGGGTGCGGGAGGGCGGGCAGATACGCAGTATTTT. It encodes CASSLRGAGGRADTQYF. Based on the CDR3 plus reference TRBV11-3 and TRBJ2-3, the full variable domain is EAGVVQSPRYKIIEKKQPVAFWCNPISGHNTLYWYLQNLGQGPELLIRYENEEAVDDSQLPKDRFSAERLKGVDSTLKIQPAELGDSAVYLCASSLRGAGGRADTQYFGPGTRLTVL.

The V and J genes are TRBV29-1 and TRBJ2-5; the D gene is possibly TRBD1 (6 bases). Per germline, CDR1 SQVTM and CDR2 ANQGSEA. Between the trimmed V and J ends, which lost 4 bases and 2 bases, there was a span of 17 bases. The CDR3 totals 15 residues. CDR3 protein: CSVAGARGMQETQYF. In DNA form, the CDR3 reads TGCAGCGTTGCTGGCGCCAGGGGTATGCAAGAGACCCAGTACTTC.

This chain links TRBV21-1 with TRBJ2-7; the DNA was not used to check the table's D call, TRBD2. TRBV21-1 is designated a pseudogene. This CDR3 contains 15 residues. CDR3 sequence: CASSKALLGSGEQYF. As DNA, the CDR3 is TGTGCCAGCAGCAAAGCCCTTTTGGGAAGCGGCGAGCAGTACTTC.

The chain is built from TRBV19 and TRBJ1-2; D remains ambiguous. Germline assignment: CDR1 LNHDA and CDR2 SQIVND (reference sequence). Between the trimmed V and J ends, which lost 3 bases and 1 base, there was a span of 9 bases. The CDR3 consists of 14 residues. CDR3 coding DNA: TGTGCCAGTAGTATGGGGAGTGTTAACTATGGCTACACCTTC. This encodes CASSMGSVNYGYTF.

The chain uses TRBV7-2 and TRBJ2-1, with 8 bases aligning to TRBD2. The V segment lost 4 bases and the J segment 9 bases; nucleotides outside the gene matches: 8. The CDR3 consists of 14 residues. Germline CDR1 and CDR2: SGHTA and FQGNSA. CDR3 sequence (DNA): TGTGCCAGCAGCTCAACCCTACTAGCGGCTGAGCAGTTCTTC. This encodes CASSSTLLAAEQFF.

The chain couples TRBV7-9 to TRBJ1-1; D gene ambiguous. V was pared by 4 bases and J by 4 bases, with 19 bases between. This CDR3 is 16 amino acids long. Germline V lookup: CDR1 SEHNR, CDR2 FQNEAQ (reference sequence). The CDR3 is CASSSPLLRSGTEAFF. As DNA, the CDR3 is TGTGCCAGCAGCTCACCGCTTCTAAGGTCGGGCACTGAAGCTTTCTTT.

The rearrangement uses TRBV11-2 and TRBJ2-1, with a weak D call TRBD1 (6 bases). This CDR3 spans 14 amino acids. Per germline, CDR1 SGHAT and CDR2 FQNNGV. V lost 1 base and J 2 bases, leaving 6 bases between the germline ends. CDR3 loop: CASSLGDTYNEQFF. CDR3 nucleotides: TGTGCCAGCAGCTTAGGGGACACCTACAATGAGCAGTTCTTC.

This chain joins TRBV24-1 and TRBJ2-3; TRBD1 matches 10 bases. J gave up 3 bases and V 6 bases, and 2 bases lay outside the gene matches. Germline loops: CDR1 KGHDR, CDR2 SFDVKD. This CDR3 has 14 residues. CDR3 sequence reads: CATSTGQGTDTQYF. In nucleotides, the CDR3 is TGTGCCACCAGTACGGGACAGGGGACAGATACGCAGTATTTT.

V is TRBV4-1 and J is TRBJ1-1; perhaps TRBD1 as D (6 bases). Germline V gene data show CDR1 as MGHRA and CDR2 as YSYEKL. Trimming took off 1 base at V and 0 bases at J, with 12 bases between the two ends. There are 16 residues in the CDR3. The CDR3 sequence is CASSQGRTVMNTEAFF. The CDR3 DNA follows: TGCGCCAGCAGCCAAGGCCGGACAGTCATGAACACTGAAGCTTTCTTT.

The DNA of the CDR3 is TGTGCCAGCAGTTACCCGACAGGGGGGATCTACGAGCAGTACTTC. Translated: CASSYPTGGIYEQYF. The chain employs TRBV6-6 and TRBJ2-7, with TRBD1 identical over 9 bases. In germline, CDR1 is MNHNY, CDR2 SVGAGI (reference sequence). V gave up 2 bases and J gave up 3 bases; unmatched junction bases: 5. This CDR3 has 15 amino acids.

This CDR3 is CASSLLGPTTHSNQPQHF. The CDR3 DNA sequence: TGTGCCAGCAGTTTATTGGGCCCCACAACTCATAGCAATCAGCCCCAGCATTTT. This chain connects TRBV28 to TRBJ1-5, with D hard to call. Trimming removed 1 base from V and 0 bases from J, with 16 bases in between. Germline values: CDR1 MDHEN, CDR2 SYDVKM. The CDR3 has 18 residues.

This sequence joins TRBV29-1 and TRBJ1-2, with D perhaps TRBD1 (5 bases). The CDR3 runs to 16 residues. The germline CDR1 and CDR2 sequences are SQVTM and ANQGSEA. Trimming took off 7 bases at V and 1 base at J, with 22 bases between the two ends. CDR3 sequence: CSAGGGVSMGNYGYTF. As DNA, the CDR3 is TGCAGCGCCGGTGGAGGGGTTTCTATGGGTAACTATGGCTACACCTTC. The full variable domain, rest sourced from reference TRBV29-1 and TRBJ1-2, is SAVISQKPSRDICQRGTSLTIQCQVDSQVTMMFWYRQQPGQSLTLIATANQGSEATYESGFVIDKFPISRPNLTFSTLTVSNMSPEDSSIYLCSAGGGVSMGNYGYTFGSGTRLTVV.

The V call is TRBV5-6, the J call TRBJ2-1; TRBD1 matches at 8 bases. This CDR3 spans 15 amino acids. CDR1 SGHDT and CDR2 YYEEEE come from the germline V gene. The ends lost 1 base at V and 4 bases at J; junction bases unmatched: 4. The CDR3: CASSLRTGSYNEQFF. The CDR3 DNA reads TGTGCCAGCAGCTTGAGGACAGGGAGTTACAATGAGCAGTTCTTC. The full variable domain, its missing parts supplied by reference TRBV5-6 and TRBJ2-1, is DAGVTQSPTHLIKTRGQQVTLRCSPKSGHDTVSWYQQALGQGPQFIFQYYEEEERQRGNFPDRFSGHQFPNYSSELNVNALLLGDSALYLCASSLRTGSYNEQFFGPGTRLTVL.

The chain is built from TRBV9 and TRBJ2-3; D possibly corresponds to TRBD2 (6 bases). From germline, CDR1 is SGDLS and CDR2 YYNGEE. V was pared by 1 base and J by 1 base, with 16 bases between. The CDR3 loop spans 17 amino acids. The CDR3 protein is CASSVRRRGTCTDTQYF. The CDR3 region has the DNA TGTGCCAGCAGCGTACGCCGTCGGGGGACTTGCACAGATACGCAGTATTTT.

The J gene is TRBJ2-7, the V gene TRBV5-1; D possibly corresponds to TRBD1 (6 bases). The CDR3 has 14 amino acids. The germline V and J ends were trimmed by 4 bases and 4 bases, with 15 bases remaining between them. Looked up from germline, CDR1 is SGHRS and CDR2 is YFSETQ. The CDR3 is CASSPTGTRYEQYF. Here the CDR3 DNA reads TGCGCCAGCAGCCCGACTGGGACAAGATACGAGCAGTACTTC.

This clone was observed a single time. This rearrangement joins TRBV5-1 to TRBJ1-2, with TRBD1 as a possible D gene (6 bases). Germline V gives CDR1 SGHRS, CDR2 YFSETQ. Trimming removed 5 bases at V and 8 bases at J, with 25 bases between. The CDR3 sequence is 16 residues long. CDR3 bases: TGCGCCAGCAGACCGACCGAACAGGGTTTTTTTTGGGGCTACACCTTC. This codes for CASRPTEQGFFWGYTF.

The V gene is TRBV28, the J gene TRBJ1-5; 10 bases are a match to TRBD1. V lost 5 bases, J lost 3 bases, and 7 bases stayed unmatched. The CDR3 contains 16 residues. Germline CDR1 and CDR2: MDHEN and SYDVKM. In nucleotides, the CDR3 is TGTGCCAGCAGTCCCCGGGACAGGGGCGACAATCAGCCCCAGCATTTT. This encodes CASSPRDRGDNQPQHF.

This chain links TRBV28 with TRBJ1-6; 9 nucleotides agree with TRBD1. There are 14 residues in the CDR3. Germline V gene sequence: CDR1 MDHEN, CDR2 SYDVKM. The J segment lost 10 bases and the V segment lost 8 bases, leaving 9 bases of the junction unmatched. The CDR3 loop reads CASGPGQGRSPLHF. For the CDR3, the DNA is TGTGCCAGCGGCCCGGGACAGGGAAGGTCACCCCTCCACTTT.

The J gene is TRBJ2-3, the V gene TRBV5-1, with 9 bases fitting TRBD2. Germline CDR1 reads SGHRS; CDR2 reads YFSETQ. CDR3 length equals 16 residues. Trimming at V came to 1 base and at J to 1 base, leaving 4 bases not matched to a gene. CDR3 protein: CASSLSSSGGTDTQYF. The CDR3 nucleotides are TGCGCCAGCAGCTTGTCCTCTAGCGGGGGCACAGATACGCAGTATTTT.

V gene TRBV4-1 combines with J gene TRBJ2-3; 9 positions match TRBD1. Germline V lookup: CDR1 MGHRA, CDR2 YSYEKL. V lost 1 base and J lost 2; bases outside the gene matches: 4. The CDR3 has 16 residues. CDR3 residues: CASSQVWTGATDTQYF. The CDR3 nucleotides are TGCGCCAGCAGCCAAGTTTGGACAGGGGCCACAGATACGCAGTATTTT.

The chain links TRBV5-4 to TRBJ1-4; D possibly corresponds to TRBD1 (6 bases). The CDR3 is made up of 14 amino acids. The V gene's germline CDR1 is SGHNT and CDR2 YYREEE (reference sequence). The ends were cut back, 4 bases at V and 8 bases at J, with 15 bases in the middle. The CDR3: CASSQGQKTEKLFF. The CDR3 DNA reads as TGTGCCAGCAGCCAAGGACAGAAAACAGAAAAACTGTTTTTT.

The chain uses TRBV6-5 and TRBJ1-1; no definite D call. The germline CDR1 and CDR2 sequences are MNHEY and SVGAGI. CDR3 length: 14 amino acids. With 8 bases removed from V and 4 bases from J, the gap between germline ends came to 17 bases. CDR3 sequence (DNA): TGTGCCAGCCGGTACGGGAGTCGGGTCACTGAAGCTTTCTTT. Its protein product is CASRYGSRVTEAFF.

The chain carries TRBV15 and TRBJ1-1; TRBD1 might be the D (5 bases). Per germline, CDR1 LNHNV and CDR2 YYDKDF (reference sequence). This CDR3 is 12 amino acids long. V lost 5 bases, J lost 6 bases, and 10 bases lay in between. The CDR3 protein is CATSPGLAEAFF. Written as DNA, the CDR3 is TGTGCCACCAGCCCGGGACTCGCTGAAGCTTTCTTT.

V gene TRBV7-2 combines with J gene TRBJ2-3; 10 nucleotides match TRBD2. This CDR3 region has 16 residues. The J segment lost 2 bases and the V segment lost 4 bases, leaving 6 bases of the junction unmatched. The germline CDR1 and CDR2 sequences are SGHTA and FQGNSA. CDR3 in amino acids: CASSSKRGGATDTQYF. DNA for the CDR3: TGTGCCAGCAGCTCAAAGCGGGGGGGAGCCACAGATACGCAGTATTTT.